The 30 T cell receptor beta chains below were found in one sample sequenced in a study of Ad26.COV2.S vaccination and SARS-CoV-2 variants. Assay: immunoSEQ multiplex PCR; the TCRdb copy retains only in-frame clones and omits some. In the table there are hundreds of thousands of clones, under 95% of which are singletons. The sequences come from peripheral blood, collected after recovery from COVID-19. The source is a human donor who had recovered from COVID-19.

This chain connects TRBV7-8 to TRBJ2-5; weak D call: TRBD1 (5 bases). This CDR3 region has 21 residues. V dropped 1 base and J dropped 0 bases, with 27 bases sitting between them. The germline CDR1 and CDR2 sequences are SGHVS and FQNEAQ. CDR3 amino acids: CASSLEGRWQGTNWYQETQYF. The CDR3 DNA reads TGTGCCAGCAGCTTAGAAGGGCGATGGCAGGGAACAAATTGGTACCAAGAGACCCAGTACTTC.

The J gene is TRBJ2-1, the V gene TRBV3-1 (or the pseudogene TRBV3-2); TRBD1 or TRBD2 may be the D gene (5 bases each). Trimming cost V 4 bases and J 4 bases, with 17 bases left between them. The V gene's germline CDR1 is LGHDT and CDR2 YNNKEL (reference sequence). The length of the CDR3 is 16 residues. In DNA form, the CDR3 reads TGTGCCAGCAGCCCCCTAAGAGGGGACGATTACAATGAGCAGTTCTTC. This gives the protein CASSPLRGDDYNEQFF.

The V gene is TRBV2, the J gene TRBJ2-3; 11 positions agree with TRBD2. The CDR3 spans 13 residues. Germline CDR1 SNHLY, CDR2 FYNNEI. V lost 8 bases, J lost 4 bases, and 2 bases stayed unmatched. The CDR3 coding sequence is TGTGCCAGCCAGGGACTAGCGGCAGATACGCAGTATTTT. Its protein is CASQGLAADTQYF.

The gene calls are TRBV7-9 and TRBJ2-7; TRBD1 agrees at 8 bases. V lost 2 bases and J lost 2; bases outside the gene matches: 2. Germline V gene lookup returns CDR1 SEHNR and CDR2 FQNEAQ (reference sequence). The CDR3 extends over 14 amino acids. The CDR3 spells CASSLRTGPYEQYF. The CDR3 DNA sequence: TGTGCCAGCAGCTTAAGGACAGGGCCCTACGAGCAGTACTTC.

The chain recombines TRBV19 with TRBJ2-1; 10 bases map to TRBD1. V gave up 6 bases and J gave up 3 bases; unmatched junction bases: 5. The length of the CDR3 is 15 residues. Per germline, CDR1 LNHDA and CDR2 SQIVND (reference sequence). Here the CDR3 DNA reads TGTGCCAGTAGGGCGGGACAGGGGAACTACAATGAGCAGTTCTTC. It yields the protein CASRAGQGNYNEQFF.

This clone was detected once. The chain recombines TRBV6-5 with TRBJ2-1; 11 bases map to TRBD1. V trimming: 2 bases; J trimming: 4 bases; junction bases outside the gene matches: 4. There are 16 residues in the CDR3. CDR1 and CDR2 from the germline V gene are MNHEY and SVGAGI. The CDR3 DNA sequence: TGTGCCAGCAGTTACACGGGACAGGGGGGTTACAATGAGCAGTTCTTC. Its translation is CASSYTGQGGYNEQFF.

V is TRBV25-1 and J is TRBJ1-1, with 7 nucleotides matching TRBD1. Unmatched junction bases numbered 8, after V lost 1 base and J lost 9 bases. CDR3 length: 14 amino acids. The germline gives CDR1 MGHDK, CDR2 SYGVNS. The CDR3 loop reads CASSELGQTLKAFF. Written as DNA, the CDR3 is TGTGCCAGCAGTGAATTGGGACAGACGCTAAAAGCTTTCTTT.

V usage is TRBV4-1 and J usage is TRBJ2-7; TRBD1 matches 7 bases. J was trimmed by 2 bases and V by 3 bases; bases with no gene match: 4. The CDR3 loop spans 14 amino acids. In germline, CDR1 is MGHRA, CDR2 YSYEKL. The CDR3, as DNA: TGCGCCAGCAGCCATAGGGACAGACCCTACGAGCAGTACTTC. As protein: CASSHRDRPYEQYF.

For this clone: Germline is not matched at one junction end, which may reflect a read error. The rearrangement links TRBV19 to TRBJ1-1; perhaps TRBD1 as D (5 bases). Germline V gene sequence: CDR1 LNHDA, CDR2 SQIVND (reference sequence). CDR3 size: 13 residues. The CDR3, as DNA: TGCTCAACGCAGGGTCCTATGAACACTGAAGCTTTCTTT. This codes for CSTQGPMNTEAFF. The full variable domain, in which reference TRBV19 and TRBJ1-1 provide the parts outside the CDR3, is DGGITQSPKYLFRKEGQNVTLSCEQNLNHDAMYWYRQDPGQGLRLIYYSQIVNDFQKGDIAEGYSVSREKKESFPLTVTSAQKNPTAFYLCSTQGPMNTEAFFGQGTRLTVV.

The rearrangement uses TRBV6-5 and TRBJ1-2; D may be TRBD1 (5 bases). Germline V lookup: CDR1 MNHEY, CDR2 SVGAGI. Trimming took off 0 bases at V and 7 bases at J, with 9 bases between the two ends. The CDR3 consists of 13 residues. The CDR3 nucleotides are TGTGCCAGCAGTTACTCGGGGGACGCTGGCTACACCTTC. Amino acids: CASSYSGDAGYTF.

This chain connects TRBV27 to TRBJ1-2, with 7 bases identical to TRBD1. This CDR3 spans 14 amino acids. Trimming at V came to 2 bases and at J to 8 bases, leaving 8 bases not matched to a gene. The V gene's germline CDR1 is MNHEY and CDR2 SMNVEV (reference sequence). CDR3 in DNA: TGTGCCAGCAGTTTAAACAGGGGAATTGAGGGCTACACCTTC. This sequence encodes CASSLNRGIEGYTF.

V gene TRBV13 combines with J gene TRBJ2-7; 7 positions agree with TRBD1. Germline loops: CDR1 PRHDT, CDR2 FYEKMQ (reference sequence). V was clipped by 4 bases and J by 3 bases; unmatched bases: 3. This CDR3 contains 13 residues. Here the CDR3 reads CASSSGTVYEQYF. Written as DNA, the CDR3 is TGTGCCAGCAGCTCCGGGACAGTCTACGAGCAGTACTTC.

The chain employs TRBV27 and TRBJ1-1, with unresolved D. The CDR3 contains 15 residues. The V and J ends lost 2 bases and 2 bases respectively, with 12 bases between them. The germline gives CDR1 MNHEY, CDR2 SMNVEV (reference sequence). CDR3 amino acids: CASSLAKGPNTEAFF. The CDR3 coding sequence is TGTGCCAGCAGTTTAGCGAAGGGTCCAAACACTGAAGCTTTCTTT.

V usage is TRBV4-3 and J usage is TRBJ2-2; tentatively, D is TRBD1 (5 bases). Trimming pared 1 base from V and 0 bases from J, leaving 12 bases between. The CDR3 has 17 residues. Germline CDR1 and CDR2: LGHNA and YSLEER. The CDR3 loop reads CASSQGFVGANTGELFF. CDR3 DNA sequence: TGCGCCAGCAGCCAAGGCTTCGTAGGGGCGAACACCGGGGAGCTGTTTTTT.

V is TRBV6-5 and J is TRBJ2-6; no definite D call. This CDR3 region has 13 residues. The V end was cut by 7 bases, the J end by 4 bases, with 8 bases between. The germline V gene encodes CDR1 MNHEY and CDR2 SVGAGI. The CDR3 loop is CASNPGGANVLTF. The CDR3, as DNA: TGTGCCAGCAACCCCGGGGGGGCCAACGTCCTGACTTTC.

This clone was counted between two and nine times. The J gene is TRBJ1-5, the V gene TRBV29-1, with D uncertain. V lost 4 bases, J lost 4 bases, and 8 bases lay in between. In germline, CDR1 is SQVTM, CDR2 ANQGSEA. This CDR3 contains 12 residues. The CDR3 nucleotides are TGCAGCGTTGGGGAATGGAATCAGCCCCAGCATTTT. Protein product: CSVGEWNQPQHF.

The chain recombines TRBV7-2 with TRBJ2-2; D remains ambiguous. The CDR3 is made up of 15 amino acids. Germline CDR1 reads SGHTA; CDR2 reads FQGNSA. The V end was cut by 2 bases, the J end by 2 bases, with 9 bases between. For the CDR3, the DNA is TGTGCCAGCAGCTTACGGTTAGCCAACACCGGGGAGCTGTTTTTT. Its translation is CASSLRLANTGELFF.

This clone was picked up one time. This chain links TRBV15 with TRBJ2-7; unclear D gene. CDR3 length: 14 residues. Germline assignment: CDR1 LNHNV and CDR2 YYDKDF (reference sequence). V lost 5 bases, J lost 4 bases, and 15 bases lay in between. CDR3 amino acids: CATSEEGIEYEQYF. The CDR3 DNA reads TGTGCCACCAGCGAAGAAGGGATTGAGTACGAGCAGTACTTC.

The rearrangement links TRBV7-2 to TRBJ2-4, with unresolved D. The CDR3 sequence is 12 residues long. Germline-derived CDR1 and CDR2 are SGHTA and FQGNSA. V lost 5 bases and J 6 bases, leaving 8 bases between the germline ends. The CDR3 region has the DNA TGTGCCAGCAGCCAGGTCCGAAACATTCAGTACTTC. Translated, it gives CASSQVRNIQYF. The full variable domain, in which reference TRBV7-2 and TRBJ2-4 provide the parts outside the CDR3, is GAGVSQSPSNKVTEKGKDVELRCDPISGHTALYWYRQSLGQGLEFLIYFQGNSAPDKSGLPSDRFSAERTGGSVSTLTIQRTQQEDSAVYLCASSQVRNIQYFGAGTRLSVL.

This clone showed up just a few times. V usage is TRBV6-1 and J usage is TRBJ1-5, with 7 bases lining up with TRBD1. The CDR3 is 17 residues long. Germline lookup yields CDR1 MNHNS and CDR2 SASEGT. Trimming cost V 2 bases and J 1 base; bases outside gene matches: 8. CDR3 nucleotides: TGTGCCAGCAGTGAATACATGACAGGGAGAAGCAATCAGCCCCAGCATTTT. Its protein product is CASSEYMTGRSNQPQHF.

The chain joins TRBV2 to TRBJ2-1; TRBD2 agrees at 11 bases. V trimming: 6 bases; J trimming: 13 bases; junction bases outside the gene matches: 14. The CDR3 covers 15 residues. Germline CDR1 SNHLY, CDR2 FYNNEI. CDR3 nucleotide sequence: TGTGCCAGCAGATCGAATCTAGCGGGGGGTCTTGACCAGTTCTTC. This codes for CASRSNLAGGLDQFF.

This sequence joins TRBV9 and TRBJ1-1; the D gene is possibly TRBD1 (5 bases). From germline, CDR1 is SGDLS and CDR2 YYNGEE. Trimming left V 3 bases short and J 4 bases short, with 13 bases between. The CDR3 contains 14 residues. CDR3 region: CASSASVGPTEAFF. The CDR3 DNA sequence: TGTGCCAGCAGCGCCAGCGTGGGGCCCACTGAAGCTTTCTTT.

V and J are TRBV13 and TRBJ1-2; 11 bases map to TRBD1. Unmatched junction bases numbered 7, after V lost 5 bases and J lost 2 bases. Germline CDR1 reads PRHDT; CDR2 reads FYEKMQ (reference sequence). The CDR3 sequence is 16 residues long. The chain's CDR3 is CASSRDRGIRNYGYTF. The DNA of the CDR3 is TGTGCCAGCAGCCGGGACAGGGGGATTCGAAACTATGGCTACACCTTC. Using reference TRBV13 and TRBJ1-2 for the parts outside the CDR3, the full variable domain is AAGVIQSPRHLIKEKRETATLKCYPIPRHDTVYWYQQGPGQDPQFLISFYEKMQSDKGSIPDRFSAQQFSDYHSELNMSSLELGDSALYFCASSRDRGIRNYGYTFGSGTRLTVV.

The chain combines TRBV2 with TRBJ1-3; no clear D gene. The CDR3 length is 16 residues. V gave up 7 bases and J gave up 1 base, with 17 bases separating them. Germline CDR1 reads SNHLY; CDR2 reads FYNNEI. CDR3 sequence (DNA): TGTGCCAGCACCCGGGATGCCGGTAGGTCTGGAAACACCATATATTTT. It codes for CASTRDAGRSGNTIYF.

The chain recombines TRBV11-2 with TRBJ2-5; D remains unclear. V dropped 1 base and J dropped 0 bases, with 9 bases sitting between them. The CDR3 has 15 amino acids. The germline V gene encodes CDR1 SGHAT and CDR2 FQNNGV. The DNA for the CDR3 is TGTGCCAGCAGCTTAGGGTACCGGGACCAAGAGACCCAGTACTTC. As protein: CASSLGYRDQETQYF.

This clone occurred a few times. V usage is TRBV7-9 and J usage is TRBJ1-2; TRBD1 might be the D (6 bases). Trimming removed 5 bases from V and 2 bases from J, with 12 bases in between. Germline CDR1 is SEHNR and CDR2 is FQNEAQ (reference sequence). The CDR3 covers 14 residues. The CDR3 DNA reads TGTGCCAGCAGCGGCGGCGGGACAAACTATGGCTACACCTTC. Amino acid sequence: CASSGGGTNYGYTF.

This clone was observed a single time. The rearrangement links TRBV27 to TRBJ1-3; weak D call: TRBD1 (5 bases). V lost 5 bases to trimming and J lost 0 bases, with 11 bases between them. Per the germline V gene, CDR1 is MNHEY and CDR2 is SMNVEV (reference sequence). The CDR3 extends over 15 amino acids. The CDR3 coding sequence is TGTGCCAGCAGTCCAACAGGCTTCTCTGGAAACACCATATATTTT. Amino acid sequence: CASSPTGFSGNTIYF.

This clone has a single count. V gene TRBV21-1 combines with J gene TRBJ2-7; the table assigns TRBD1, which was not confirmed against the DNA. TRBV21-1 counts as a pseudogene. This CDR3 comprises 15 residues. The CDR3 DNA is TGTGCCAGCAGCATATACGAGACAGGGATCTACGAGCAGTACTTC. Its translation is CASSIYETGIYEQYF.

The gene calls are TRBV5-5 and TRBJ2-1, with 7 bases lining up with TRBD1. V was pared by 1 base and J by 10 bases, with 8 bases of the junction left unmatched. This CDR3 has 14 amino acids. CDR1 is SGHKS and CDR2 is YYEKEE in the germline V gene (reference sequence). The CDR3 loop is CASSLTGTVGEQFF. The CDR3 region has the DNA TGTGCCAGCAGCTTGACCGGGACAGTGGGGGAGCAGTTCTTC.

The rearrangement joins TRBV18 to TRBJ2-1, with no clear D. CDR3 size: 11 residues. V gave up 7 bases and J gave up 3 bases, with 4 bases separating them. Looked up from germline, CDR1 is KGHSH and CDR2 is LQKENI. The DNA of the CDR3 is TGTGCCAGCTTAGTCTACAATGAGCAGTTCTTC. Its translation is CASLVYNEQFF.